The entry below describes one T cell receptor (beta chain). The antigen is not known. Trimming left V 3 bases short and J 3 bases short, with 10 bases between. Germline values: CDR1 DFQATT, CDR2 SNEGSKA (reference sequence). This CDR3 has 13 residues. The record originates from a study of T cells in Graves' hyperthyroidism and ophthalmopathy. Across the study: Peripheral blood samples were taken at initial diagnosis, prior to any treatment. Study findings and constraints: Ophthalmopathy stood apart from stable hyperthyroidism in a 13 V-J model.

The CDR3 regions of TCR beta were amplified from RNA transcripts. The HTBI primer set drove a first-round RT-PCR of the TCR CDR3. TCRdb reprocessed the multiplex PCR reads with MiXCR, giving one entry per CDR3 protein. The data hold 490,000 or so distinct CDR3 sequences, with around 20% observed a single time. Diagnostic decisions used clinical symptoms, serum thyroxine and TRAb, thyroid ultrasound and orbital computed tomography. PBMCs were obtained from 10 ml fresh peripheral blood. The sample taken for sequencing was blood. The V call is TRBV20-1, the J call TRBJ2-3, with a tentative D call TRBD2 (5 bases). This receptor was taken from a man aged 35 to 55 with Graves' ophthalmopathy. The CDR3 region is CSASEVATDTQYF. The DNA of the CDR3 is TGCAGTGCTAGTGAGGTAGCGACAGATACGCAGTATTTT.